This TCR beta chain was sequenced in a study of T cells after yellow fever vaccination. Study summary: For low cell numbers, libraries were made with SMART-Seq v4 Ultra Low Input.

TCR cDNA, made by 5'RACE template switching, carried an added universal primer site and UMIs. Each CDR3 protein gets one entry after TCRdb re-called the 5' RACE reads with MiXCR. The sample lists about 300,000 distinct CDR3 sequences, about 4% occurring once. The junction had 2 bases not matched to a gene; V was cut back by 4 bases and J by 3 bases. Looked up from germline, CDR1 is LNHDA and CDR2 is SQIVND (reference sequence). The CDR3 contains 15 residues. The V call is TRBV19, the J call TRBJ2-1; 11 nucleotides match TRBD2. The clonotype originates from a man aged 18 to 29 who received the YFV17D yellow fever vaccine. The input for sequencing was PBMCs, taken 5 days after the yellow fever booster vaccination. CDR3 nucleotides: TGTGCCAGTAGTAGGGGGACTAGCGGCTACAATGAGCAGTTCTTC. As protein: CASSRGTSGYNEQFF.